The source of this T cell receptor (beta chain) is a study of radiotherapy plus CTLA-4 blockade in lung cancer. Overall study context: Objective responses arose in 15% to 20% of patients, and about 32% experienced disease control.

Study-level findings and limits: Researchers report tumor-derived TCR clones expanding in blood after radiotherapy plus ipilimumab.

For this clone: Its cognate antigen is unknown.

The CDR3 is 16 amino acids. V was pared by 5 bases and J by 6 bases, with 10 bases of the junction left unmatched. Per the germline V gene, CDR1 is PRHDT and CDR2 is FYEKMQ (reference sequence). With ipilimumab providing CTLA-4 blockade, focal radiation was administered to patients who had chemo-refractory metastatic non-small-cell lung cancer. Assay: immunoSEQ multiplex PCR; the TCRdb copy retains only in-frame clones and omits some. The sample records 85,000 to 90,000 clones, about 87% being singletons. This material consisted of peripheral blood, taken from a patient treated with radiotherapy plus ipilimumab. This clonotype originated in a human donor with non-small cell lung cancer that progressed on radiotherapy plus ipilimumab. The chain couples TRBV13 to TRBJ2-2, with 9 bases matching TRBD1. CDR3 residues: CASSDPGTGRPGELFF. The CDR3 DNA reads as TGTGCCAGCAGCGATCCAGGGACAGGGAGACCCGGGGAGCTGTTTTTT.